Presented here are 4 T cell receptor beta chains from one specimen sequenced in a study of OX40 agonist ivuxolimab in advanced cancers. The protocol was immunoSEQ multiplex PCR, while the TCRdb copy is restricted to in-frame clones and leaves out a portion. The table lists roughly 74,000 clones, 94% of them singletons. The source material was CD4+ or CD8+ T cells sorted from blood, sampled in a trial of the OX40 agonist ivuxolimab. The origin of the receptors is an adult with an advanced solid tumor such as melanoma, head and neck, liver or kidney cancer.

The chain links TRBV6-1 to TRBJ1-1; tentatively, D is TRBD1 (5 bases). The CDR3 extends over 11 amino acids. The germline CDR1 and CDR2 sequences are MNHNS and SASEGT. In nucleotides, the CDR3 is TGTGTTGGGGGACCGAACACTGAAGCTTTCTTT. Translated: CVGGPNTEAFF.

The count of this clone is one. V is TRBV5-6 and J is TRBJ2-7, with D perhaps TRBD1 (5 bases). The V end was cut by 4 bases, the J end by 7 bases, with 12 bases between. This CDR3 is built from 12 residues. CDR1 and CDR2 from the germline V gene are SGHDT and YYEEEE. The CDR3 region has the DNA TGTGCCAGCAGCCGGACATCTGGGGAGCAGTACTTC. This sequence encodes CASSRTSGEQYF.

V gene TRBV30 combines with J gene TRBJ2-7; TRBD1 agrees at 7 bases. CDR3 length: 13 residues. The trim removed 1 base at V and 6 bases at J, leaving 6 bases unmatched. CDR1 is GTSNPN and CDR2 is SVGIG in the germline V gene (reference sequence). CDR3 in amino acids: CAWSDIGTAEQYF. CDR3 DNA: TGTGCCTGGAGTGATATCGGGACAGCCGAGCAGTACTTC.

In DNA form, the CDR3 reads TGCGCCAGCAGCTTAACCGTAGCCCACATGAACACTGAAGCTTTCTTT. Its protein is CASSLTVAHMNTEAFF. The rearrangement links TRBV5-1 to TRBJ1-1; D remains unclear. With 2 bases removed from V and 0 bases from J, the gap between germline ends came to 14 bases. CDR1 is SGHRS and CDR2 is YFSETQ in the germline V gene. The CDR3 runs 16 residues.